This T cell receptor beta chain derives from a study of cytomegalovirus exposure and HLA in healthy donors. This PCR relied on a set of 60 Vbeta primers and 13 Jbeta primers. The assay was immunoSEQ multiplex PCR, and TCRdb's table has in-frame clones only and misses some. Of 150,000 to 200,000 clones in the sample, roughly four fifths were seen once. The study's findings and limits: Productive rates of about 90% or about 30% were seen for most TCR beta V segments in an earlier analysis.

A word on this clone: Antigen: not known. The junction differs from germline at one of its ends, possibly a read error. Other DNA sequences of this sample code for an identical CDR3.

The CDR3 totals 15 residues. Germline CDR1 SGHRS, CDR2 YFSETQ. The gene calls are TRBV5-1 and TRBJ1-1; TRBD1 matches 8 bases. This receptor was taken from a man aged 45-65 years in good health and CMV-seropositive. The specimen sequenced was PBMCs. The CDR3 DNA follows: TGCGCCAGCAGCTCCCCGGACAGGGAGGGCACTGAAGCCTTCTTT. It encodes CASSSPDREGTEAFF.